These 4 T cell receptor beta chains were sequenced from one sample in a study of OX40 agonist ivuxolimab in advanced cancers. Profiling relied on immunoSEQ multiplex PCR, and the TCRdb table lists in-frame clones only, not all of them. The sample lists tens of thousands of clones; roughly nine tenths were seen once. Specimen: CD4+ or CD8+ T cells sorted from blood, collected in a trial of the OX40 agonist ivuxolimab. The receptors originated from an adult with an advanced solid tumor such as melanoma, head and neck, liver or kidney cancer.

This chain uses TRBV28 with TRBJ1-1; 8 bases line up with TRBD1. Germline CDR1 and CDR2: MDHEN and SYDVKM. V lost 6 bases to trimming and J lost 0 bases; unmatched junction nucleotides: 9. CDR3 length: 16 amino acids. This CDR3 is CASSRPGQALNTEAFF. As DNA, the CDR3 is TGTGCCAGCAGCCGCCCGGGACAGGCGCTGAACACTGAAGCTTTCTTT.

CDR3 loop: CSVRRQAGHEQYF. The CDR3 region has the DNA TGCAGCGTTAGACGGCAGGCTGGCCACGAGCAGTACTTC. V gene TRBV29-1 combines with J gene TRBJ2-7; D not resolved. Per germline, CDR1 SQVTM and CDR2 ANQGSEA. The CDR3 loop spans 13 amino acids. The V and J ends lost 5 bases and 5 bases respectively, with 16 bases between them.

This clone has a single count. In DNA form, the CDR3 reads TGCGCCAGCAGCCCTGAAGGGGTGCGAGCGAACACTGAAGCTTTCTTT. It specifies CASSPEGVRANTEAFF. The chain couples TRBV5-1 to TRBJ1-1, with D possibly matching TRBD1 (5 bases). The CDR3 loop spans 16 amino acids. CDR1 and CDR2 (germline): SGHRS, YFSETQ. V lost 4 bases, J lost 1 base, and 17 bases lay in between.

The V gene is TRBV28, the J gene TRBJ2-1; 10 nucleotides align to TRBD2. The CDR3 runs 15 residues. The germline V gene encodes CDR1 MDHEN and CDR2 SYDVKM. Trimming removed 3 bases from V and 4 bases from J; junction bases left unmatched: 3. CDR3 loop: CASSFSGRGYNEQFF. The CDR3 nucleotides are TGTGCCAGCAGTTTCAGCGGGAGGGGTTACAATGAGCAGTTCTTC.